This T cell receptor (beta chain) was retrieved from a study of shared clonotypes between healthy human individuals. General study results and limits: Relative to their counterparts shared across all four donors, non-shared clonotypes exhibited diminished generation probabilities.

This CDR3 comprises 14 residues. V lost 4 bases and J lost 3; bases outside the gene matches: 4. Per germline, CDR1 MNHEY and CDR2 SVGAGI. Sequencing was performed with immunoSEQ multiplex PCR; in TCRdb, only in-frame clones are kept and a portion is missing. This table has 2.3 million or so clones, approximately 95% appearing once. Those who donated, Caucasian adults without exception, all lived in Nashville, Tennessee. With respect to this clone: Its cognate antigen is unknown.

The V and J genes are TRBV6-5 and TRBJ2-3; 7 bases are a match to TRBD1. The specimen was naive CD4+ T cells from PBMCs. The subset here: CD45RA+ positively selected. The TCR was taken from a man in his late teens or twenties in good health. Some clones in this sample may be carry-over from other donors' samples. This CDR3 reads CASSLGGPTDTQYF. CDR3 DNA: TGTGCCAGCAGTTTAGGGGGCCCGACAGATACGCAGTATTTT.